This T cell receptor beta chain came from a study of blood T cell repertoires in COVID-19 (dated by TCRdb to the early 2020s). At the level of the whole study: Samples covering the acute and convalescent phases of COVID-19 were provided by collaborators in the United States, Italy and Spain. The prospective study material was composed of cDNA or gDNA derived from T cells, B-cell-depleted T cells, or PBMCs. Subjects who had been exposed to COVID-19, were actively infected with it, or had recovered from it provided the deeply sampled blood TCRbeta repertoires that made up the dataset. The repertoires were released in a freely available public database meant as a resource for research on the immune response to SARS-CoV-2. Samples came from the ongoing ImmuneRACE study (first 160 participants) plus 1,254 subjects from 6 global collaborators. Sample metadata almost always included a de-identified subject ID, COVID-19 status, age in years and sex. Where available, HLA class I and class II types were obtained from metadata supplied by the sample provider rather than from assay-based typing. The full study reports these points: The quantity of clinical and demographic metadata differed by source and by participant and was supplied without curation.

V is trimmed back by 7 bases and J by 8 bases, and the junction contains 14 bases that no gene match accounts for. The CDR3 measures 14 amino acids from cysteine to phenylalanine. Only the CDR3 DNA stays, 42 bases, in frame from base 1. CDR1 is given as SGHNT and CDR2 as YYREEE, both from the germline V gene (reference sequence). TCRbeta CDR3 regions were amplified from genomic DNA by means of the immunoSEQ Assay, a bias-controlled multiplex PCR. Turning to the authors' computational methods: Nucleated cell counts per sample were estimated from amplification of reference gene primers within the assay. To quantify the absolute abundance of each unique TCRbeta CDR3 rearrangement, sequence reads were collapsed and filtered. For each sample, productive Simpson clonality was calculated as the square root of Simpson's diversity index across productive rearrangements. Held by TCRdb, this immuneACCESS table contains in-frame sequences only and omits some clones. Under half of the omission traces to an unresolved V gene where checked; the cause of the rest is unknown. V, J and clone size reflect that table, while D and trimming were determined from the DNA. A total of 60,000 or so clones appear in this sample, 80% to 90% of them only once. About 6.9% of the sample rests with the top ten.

As to this clone: It lacks a known antigen. No base-level quality is on record; no much larger clone is a single base apart.

Whole blood was collected in K2EDTA tubes by collaborating institutions according to the institutions' own protocols. Collaborator samples were shipped for TCRbeta analysis as frozen whole blood, isolated PBMCs, or DNA extracted from either sample type. The sequence joins TRBV5-4 to TRBJ1-2; 7 junctional bases match TRBD1. The sequence was collected from a man in his 60s with active or convalescent COVID-19. The sample taken for sequencing was peripheral blood. The nucleotide sequence reads as follows: TGTGCCAGCGGGTCCGAGACAGGGCAATTCGGCTACACCTTC. It encodes CASGSETGQFGYTF.